The 10 T cell receptor beta chains given below trace back to one sample, sequenced in a study of blood T cells in healthy people across ages. The use of a sample-barcoded 5' primer and a J-beta primer mix characterized a second PCR of about 6 to 12 cycles. TCRdb ran MiXCR on the 5' RACE reads and lists one entry per CDR3 protein. The sample gives 550,000 to 700,000 distinct CDR3 sequences, 25% to 30% of which show up once; 15% to 20% is in the top ten. The sample was blood. These receptors came from a woman in her seventies in good health.

This clonotype was counted only a few times. The J gene is TRBJ2-3, the V gene TRBV7-2, with D possibly TRBD2 on 6 matching bases. Germline V gene sequence: CDR1 SGHTA, CDR2 FQGNSA. The V and J ends lost 3 bases and 6 bases respectively, with 13 bases between them. CDR3 length: 14 residues. In nucleotides, the CDR3 is TGTGCCAGCAGCTTTAGCACTAGCCCCGATACGCAGTATTTT. Protein product: CASSFSTSPDTQYF.

This clonotype was detected only a few times. The chain joins TRBV6-2 or TRBV6-3 to TRBJ2-1; no firm D call. This CDR3 spans 13 amino acids. The germline V gene has CDR1 MNHEY and CDR2 SVGEGT. V lost 2 bases and J lost 3, with 5 bases in between. The chain's CDR3 is CASSYVSYNEQFF. In DNA form, the CDR3 reads TGTGCCAGCAGTTACGTAAGCTACAATGAGCAGTTCTTC.

This clonotype has at least ten counts. The genes are TRBV29-1 and TRBJ2-3, with unresolved D. The germline CDR1 and CDR2 sequences are SQVTM and ANQGSEA. The CDR3 has 10 residues. Trimming cost V 8 bases and J 2 bases, with 5 bases left between them. The DNA for the CDR3 is TGCAGCTCGAACACAGATACGCAGTATTTT. Its translation: CSSNTDTQYF.

The chain links TRBV11-2 to TRBJ2-3, with 7 nucleotides matching TRBD2. CDR1 is SGHAT and CDR2 is FQNNGV in the germline V gene. Trimming removed 1 base from V and 6 bases from J; junction bases left unmatched: 7. The CDR3 consists of 15 residues. DNA of the CDR3: TGTGCCAGCAGCTTAGTTGGGGGGGGAGGCGATACGCAGTATTTT. Protein product: CASSLVGGGGDTQYF.

This clonotype was observed a handful of times. The rearrangement uses TRBV28 and TRBJ2-1; TRBD2 aligns across 7 bases. The DNA end is more similar to TRBJ2-5, so the J call may be wrong. This CDR3 spans 15 amino acids. Germline lookup yields CDR1 MDHEN and CDR2 SYDVKM. The chain's CDR3 is CASTGGARLGKTQYF. The CDR3 DNA sequence: TGTGCCAGCACGGGGGGAGCCAGGCTGGGTAAGACCCAGTACTTC.

The rearrangement joins TRBV6-6 to TRBJ2-4; 8 nucleotides agree with TRBD1. The V gene end was trimmed by 5 bases and the J gene end by 6 bases; junction bases not matched to a gene: 9. The germline V gene has CDR1 MNHNY and CDR2 SVGAGI (reference sequence). The CDR3 loop spans 15 amino acids. The CDR3 loop is CASSIRTGRGNIQYF. DNA for the CDR3: TGTGCCAGCAGTATCCGGACAGGGAGAGGAAACATTCAGTACTTC.

The V call is TRBV20-1, the J call TRBJ2-7; 9 bases line up with TRBD2. Germline V gene lookup returns CDR1 DFQATT and CDR2 SNEGSKA (reference sequence). V gave up 0 bases and J gave up 4 bases; unmatched junction bases: 7. The CDR3 consists of 15 residues. CDR3 residues: CSARDPVTSGYEQYF. The CDR3 DNA sequence: TGCAGTGCTAGAGATCCGGTGACTAGCGGATACGAGCAGTACTTC.

This clonotype has just a few counts. The rearrangement links TRBV20-1 to TRBJ2-1, with 8 bases that match TRBD2. Losses at the gene ends were 6 bases for V and 4 bases for J; bases not matched to a gene: 11. Per the germline V gene, CDR1 is DFQATT and CDR2 is SNEGSKA (reference sequence). The length of the CDR3 is 15 residues. The CDR3 loop reads CSAGKLADGYNEQFF. The DNA of the CDR3 is TGCAGTGCCGGAAAACTAGCGGACGGATACAATGAGCAGTTCTTC.

The chain couples TRBV5-6 to TRBJ2-3, with a tentative D call TRBD2 (6 bases). This CDR3 has 14 residues. Germline V gene sequence: CDR1 SGHDT, CDR2 YYEEEE. Trimming shortened V by 2 bases and J by 1 base, and 8 bases separated the two germline ends. As DNA, the CDR3 is TGTGCCAGCAGCTTCGGGAGCCGCACAGATACGCAGTATTTT. This sequence encodes CASSFGSRTDTQYF.

This clonotype was detected a few times. The chain couples TRBV7-2 to TRBJ2-5; weak D call: TRBD2 (6 bases). The DNA end is a closer match to TRBJ2-7, so the J assignment may be wrong. This CDR3 contains 14 residues. Germline V gene sequence: CDR1 SGHTA, CDR2 FQGNSA. CDR3 residues: CASSFSVAAYEQYF. In DNA form, the CDR3 reads TGTGCCAGCAGCTTTTCAGTAGCGGCCTACGAGCAGTACTTC.